This entry lists 20 T cell receptor beta chains sequenced from one sample in a study of blood T cell repertoires in COVID-19. The protocol was immunoSEQ multiplex PCR, while the TCRdb copy is restricted to in-frame clones and leaves out a portion. The table lists roughly 200,000 clones, approximately 90% of them singletons. Sequenced material: peripheral blood. The source of these receptors is a man aged 50-59 years with acute or convalescent COVID-19.

V gene TRBV9 combines with J gene TRBJ2-1, with 12 bases that match TRBD2. This CDR3 has 19 amino acids. CDR1 is SGDLS, CDR2 YYNGEE, per germline. V lost 3 bases and J lost 9; bases outside the gene matches: 19. CDR3 amino acids: CASSGHDIWTSGTFIEQFF. The CDR3, as DNA: TGTGCCAGCAGCGGGCACGATATCTGGACTAGCGGGACATTTATTGAGCAGTTCTTC.

CDR3 DNA sequence: TGTGCCACCTCAGGACAGTTTACGAATGAAAAACTGTTTTTT. It translates to CATSGQFTNEKLFF. The rearrangement uses TRBV10-3 and TRBJ1-4; D is perhaps TRBD1 (6 bases). In germline, CDR1 is ENHRY, CDR2 SYGVKD. The CDR3 consists of 14 residues. With 10 bases removed from V and 5 bases from J, the gap between germline ends came to 17 bases.

The chain recombines TRBV7-9 with TRBJ2-1, with 12 positions matching TRBD2. From germline, CDR1 is SEHNR and CDR2 FQNEAQ (reference sequence). This CDR3 region has 15 residues. The J segment lost 5 bases and the V segment lost 5 bases, leaving 4 bases of the junction unmatched. The CDR3 sequence: CASSLRLAGDNEQFF. The CDR3 bases are TGTGCCAGCAGCCTTAGACTAGCGGGGGACAATGAGCAGTTCTTC.

J is TRBJ2-2 and V is TRBV2, with 12 bases matching TRBD2. V was clipped by 7 bases and J by 7 bases; unmatched bases: 7. Germline loops: CDR1 SNHLY, CDR2 FYNNEI. The CDR3 spans 15 residues. In nucleotides, the CDR3 is TGTGCCAGCACTCCCGGACTAGCGGGGTTCGGGGAGCTGTTTTTT. It is translated as CASTPGLAGFGELFF.

The V call is TRBV10-2, the J call TRBJ1-1, with 7 nucleotides matching TRBD1. Per germline, CDR1 WSHSY and CDR2 SAAADI. The V gene end was trimmed by 0 bases and the J gene end by 4 bases; junction bases not matched to a gene: 5. The CDR3 contains 15 residues. In DNA form, the CDR3 reads TGCGCCAGCAGTGAGTCAACAGGGGAGAGCACTGAAGCTTTCTTT. Its protein is CASSESTGESTEAFF.

The chain uses TRBV13 and TRBJ1-2; possibly TRBD1 for D (6 bases). The CDR3 is 13 amino acids. The germline CDR1 and CDR2 sequences are PRHDT and FYEKMQ (reference sequence). V gave up 5 bases and J gave up 1 base, with 8 bases separating them. CDR3 amino acids: CASSQGFNYGYTF. The CDR3, as DNA: TGTGCCAGCAGCCAGGGGTTTAACTATGGCTACACCTTC.

The V and J genes are TRBV10-3 and TRBJ1-1; D remains ambiguous. CDR1 and CDR2 (germline): ENHRY, SYGVKD. The V end lost 4 bases, the J end lost 1 base, and 4 bases lay between the germline ends. The CDR3 has 12 residues. CDR3 in amino acids: CAISGANTEAFF. Here the CDR3 DNA reads TGTGCCATCAGTGGGGCGAACACTGAAGCTTTCTTT.

This clone was detected only a few times. CDR3 amino acids: CASSPPGQGLGPSGNTIYF. DNA of the CDR3: TGTGCCAGCTCACCACCGGGACAGGGTCTCGGGCCGTCTGGAAACACCATATATTTT. The chain joins TRBV18 to TRBJ1-3; 9 nucleotides agree with TRBD1. V was pared by 0 bases and J by 1 base, with 10 bases of the junction left unmatched. The CDR3 is 19 residues long. Looked up from germline, CDR1 is KGHSH and CDR2 is LQKENI.

The chain carries TRBV6-5 and TRBJ2-3; 9 bases are shared with TRBD2. Trimming cost V 6 bases and J 6 bases; bases outside gene matches: 7. Germline CDR1 MNHEY, CDR2 SVGAGI. This CDR3 is 14 amino acids long. CDR3 sequence reads: CASSLAGPLDTQYF. Here the CDR3 DNA reads TGTGCCAGCAGCCTAGCGGGACCGCTGGATACGCAGTATTTT.

This sequence joins TRBV19 and TRBJ2-1, with 10 bases matching TRBD1. Per the germline V gene, CDR1 is LNHDA and CDR2 is SQIVND (reference sequence). The ends lost 10 bases at V and 10 bases at J; junction bases unmatched: 19. The CDR3 has 16 residues. Here the CDR3 reads CATRVPWGQGTNEQFF. The DNA for the CDR3 is TGTGCCACTAGGGTACCGTGGGGACAGGGGACGAACGAGCAGTTCTTC. Full variable domain (missing parts from reference TRBV19 and TRBJ2-1): DGGITQSPKYLFRKEGQNVTLSCEQNLNHDAMYWYRQDPGQGLRLIYYSQIVNDFQKGDIAEGYSVSREKKESFPLTVTSAQKNPTAFYLCATRVPWGQGTNEQFFGPGTRLTVL.

V and J are TRBV18 and TRBJ2-6; D perhaps matches TRBD1 (6 bases). V gave up 0 bases and J gave up 11 bases, with 8 bases separating them. This CDR3 is built from 13 residues. Germline V gene sequence: CDR1 KGHSH, CDR2 LQKENI. The CDR3 loop reads CASSPPPGDVLTF. DNA of the CDR3: TGTGCCAGCTCACCACCGCCAGGGGACGTCCTGACTTTC.

The gene calls are TRBV11-2 and TRBJ1-4, with D maybe TRBD1 (5 bases). The CDR3 has 15 residues. The V end lost 5 bases, the J end lost 8 bases, and 18 bases lay between the germline ends. Germline V CDR1 and CDR2: SGHAT, FQNNGV. This chain's CDR3 is CASSPHGATMEKLFF. CDR3 nucleotide sequence: TGTGCCAGCAGCCCGCATGGGGCGACAATGGAAAAACTGTTTTTT.

The chain couples TRBV6-5 to TRBJ2-7; D may be TRBD2 (6 bases). This CDR3 is built from 16 residues. Looked up from germline, CDR1 is MNHEY and CDR2 is SVGAGI. Trimming stripped 0 bases from V and 6 bases from J, with 18 bases between. The CDR3, as DNA: TGTGCCAGCAGTTACTCTAACGGCGGGAACCAGGTCGAGCAGTACTTC. Translating gives CASSYSNGGNQVEQYF.

This clone appeared a few times. This chain uses TRBV14 with TRBJ1-5; tentatively, D is TRBD1 (6 bases). Germline V gives CDR1 SGHDN, CDR2 FVKESK. The V end was cut by 2 bases, the J end by 5 bases, with 10 bases between. The CDR3 contains 14 residues. The CDR3 DNA reads as TGTGCCAGCAGCCAAACAGGGCTCGATCAGCCCCAGCATTTT. This codes for CASSQTGLDQPQHF.

CDR3 loop: CASSPPFQGLAGRHNTDTQYF. Here the CDR3 DNA reads TGTGCCAGCTCACCACCATTCCAGGGACTAGCGGGGCGCCACAACACAGATACGCAGTATTTT. The rearrangement uses TRBV18 and TRBJ2-3; 13 bases match TRBD2. There are 21 residues in the CDR3. Germline lookup yields CDR1 KGHSH and CDR2 LQKENI. J lost 2 bases, V lost 0 bases, and 14 bases had no gene match.

This chain links TRBV10-3 with TRBJ2-3; TRBD2 might be the D (5 bases). V was clipped by 11 bases and J by 3 bases, with 15 bases between them. The germline gives CDR1 ENHRY, CDR2 SYGVKD. CDR3 size: 13 residues. The DNA for the CDR3 is TGTGCCTTGGCCTGGGGAGTTACAGATACGCAGTATTTT. Protein product: CALAWGVTDTQYF.

The chain couples TRBV19 to TRBJ2-1, with D perhaps TRBD2 (5 bases). The V end lost 5 bases, the J end lost 0 bases, and 14 bases lay between the germline ends. Germline V lookup: CDR1 LNHDA, CDR2 SQIVND (reference sequence). CDR3 length equals 16 residues. CDR3 region: CASSGYSGSSYNEQFF. CDR3 nucleotides: TGTGCCAGTAGTGGCTACTCGGGAAGCTCCTACAATGAGCAGTTCTTC.

This chain links TRBV4-1 with TRBJ2-1; 9 bases line up with TRBD1. Germline V lookup: CDR1 MGHRA, CDR2 YSYEKL. This CDR3 has 15 residues. V was pared by 5 bases and J by 6 bases, with 8 bases of the junction left unmatched. The CDR3 coding sequence is TGCGCCAGCAGCACCCGAGGGACAGGGCCCAATGAGCAGTTCTTC. Translating it yields CASSTRGTGPNEQFF.

V usage is TRBV12-3 or TRBV12-4 and J usage is TRBJ1-2, with 8 bases lining up with TRBD1. The CDR3 is made up of 13 amino acids. Trimming removed 4 bases from V and 3 bases from J; junction bases left unmatched: 1. CDR3 sequence: CASSSQGDYGYTF. In DNA form, the CDR3 reads TGTGCCAGCAGTTCACAGGGGGACTATGGCTACACCTTC.

The chain has TRBV7-2 and TRBJ1-5, with D uncertain. The CDR3 loop spans 15 amino acids. The V end was cut by 5 bases, the J end by 5 bases, with 16 bases between. Germline CDR1 SGHTA, CDR2 FQGNSA. This CDR3 reads CASSLGQVLDQPQHF. The CDR3 nucleotides read TGTGCCAGCAGCCTTGGGCAGGTTTTAGATCAGCCCCAGCATTTT.